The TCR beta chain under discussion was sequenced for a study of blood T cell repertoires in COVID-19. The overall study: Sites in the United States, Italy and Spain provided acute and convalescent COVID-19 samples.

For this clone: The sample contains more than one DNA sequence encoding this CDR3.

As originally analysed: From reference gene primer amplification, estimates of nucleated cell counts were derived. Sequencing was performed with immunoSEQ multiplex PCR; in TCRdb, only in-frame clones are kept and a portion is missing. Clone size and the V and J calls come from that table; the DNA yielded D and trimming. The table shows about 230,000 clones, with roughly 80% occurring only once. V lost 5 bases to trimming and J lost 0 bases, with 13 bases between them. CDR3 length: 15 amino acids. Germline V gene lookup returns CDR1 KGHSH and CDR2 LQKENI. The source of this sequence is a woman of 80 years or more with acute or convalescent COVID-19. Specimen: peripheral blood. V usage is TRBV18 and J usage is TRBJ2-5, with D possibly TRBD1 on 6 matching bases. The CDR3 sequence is CASSAYGDNQETQYF. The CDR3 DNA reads TGTGCCAGCTCAGCCTATGGGGACAACCAAGAGACCCAGTACTTC.